These 20 T cell receptor beta chains share one sample of origin, sequenced in a study of metastatic and nonmetastatic thyroid tumors. Each patient went into thyroid surgery without having received any treatment. TCRdb reanalyzed the PCR reads with MiXCR. The sample includes around 34,000 clones, roughly 15% of them seen just once. The source material was blood. Receptors originate from a female donor with papillary thyroid cancer or a benign thyroid nodule (not recorded which). Some clones in this sample may be carry-over from other donors' samples.

This clone was observed a handful of times. This rearrangement joins TRBV2 to TRBJ2-5; 7 bases are shared with TRBD1. Trimming cost V 4 bases and J 4 bases; bases outside gene matches: 6. Germline CDR1 reads SNHLY; CDR2 reads FYNNEI. The CDR3 extends over 14 amino acids. CDR3 in DNA: TGTGCCAGCAGTGGGACAGGTGGAGGAGAGACCCAGTACTTC. Translated, it gives CASSGTGGGETQYF. Combining the CDR3 with reference TRBV2 and TRBJ2-5 gives the whole variable domain EPEVTQTPSHQVTQMGQEVILRCVPISNHLYFYWYRQILGQKVEFLVSFYNNEISEKSEIFDDQFSVERPDGSNFTLKIRSTKLEDSAMYFCASSGTGGGETQYFGPGTRLLVL.

Ten or more counts support this clone. In this CDR3 the conserved last residue, phenylalanine or tryptophan, is missing, so a read error is likely. V is TRBV5-1 and J is TRBJ2-1; D possibly corresponds to TRBD2 (5 bases). The germline gives CDR1 SGHRS, CDR2 YFSETQ. V was trimmed by 7 bases and J by 0 bases, leaving 14 bases between them. This CDR3 comprises 15 residues. CDR3 coding DNA: TGCGCCAGCTCGGAGGTAGTGCTCTCCTACAATGAGCAGTTCCTC. This encodes CASSEVVLSYNEQFL.

This clone was counted a few times. Compared with germline, one end of the junction differs, possibly owing to a read error. This chain connects TRBV28 to TRBJ1-1; TRBD1 might be the D (5 bases). The germline gives CDR1 MDHEN, CDR2 SYDVKM. CDR3 size: 12 residues. CDR3 DNA: TGTGCCAGCACCACCCACGACAGACAGACCTATTTT. The encoded protein is CASTTHDRQTYF.

The table lists this clone with many counts. V gene TRBV7-8 combines with J gene TRBJ2-3; no firm D call. CDR3 size: 16 residues. The V and J ends lost 0 bases and 1 base respectively, with 11 bases between them. The germline V gene encodes CDR1 SGHVS and CDR2 FQNEAQ. The CDR3 sequence is CASSLAIGFRTDTQYF. The DNA for the CDR3 is TGTGCCAGCAGCTTAGCGATTGGTTTTCGCACAGATACGCAGTATTTT.

This clone was seen at least ten times. The chain is built from TRBV2 and TRBJ2-7; possibly TRBD1 for D (5 bases). Trimming shortened V by 8 bases and J by 2 bases, and 16 bases separated the two germline ends. Germline-derived CDR1 and CDR2 are SNHLY and FYNNEI. The CDR3 is 14 residues long. CDR3 in amino acids: CASQGNGPPYEQYF. The CDR3 region has the DNA TGTGCCAGCCAGGGTAATGGGCCCCCCTACGAGCAGTACTTC.

This clone came up many times. V is TRBV6-1 and J is TRBJ1-1, with a tentative D call TRBD1 (6 bases). The V end lost 6 bases, the J end lost 5 bases, and 28 bases lay between the germline ends. Germline CDR1 MNHNS, CDR2 SASEGT. The CDR3 is 18 amino acids. CDR3 sequence (DNA): TGTGCCAGCAGGAACCGAAGAGGGACGGACTTAGGGGGGACTGAAGCTTTCTTT. Protein sequence: CASRNRRGTDLGGTEAFF.

This clone showed up many times. The chain employs TRBV5-1 and TRBJ2-7; TRBD1 or TRBD2 may be the D gene (5 bases each). The CDR3 totals 13 residues. CDR1 SGHRS and CDR2 YFSETQ come from the germline V gene. Between the trimmed V and J ends, which lost 1 base and 7 bases, there was a span of 12 bases. The CDR3 loop reads CASSLIRGGEQYF. The CDR3 coding sequence is TGCGCCAGCAGCTTGATTCGGGGCGGGGAGCAGTACTTC.

This clone was recorded many times. The rearrangement joins TRBV27 to TRBJ1-1, with D maybe TRBD1 (5 bases). V lost 5 bases and J 7 bases, leaving 23 bases between the germline ends. The CDR3 consists of 16 residues. Germline CDR1 reads MNHEY; CDR2 reads SMNVEV (reference sequence). CDR3 amino acids: CASSTPWGGGVNEAFF. The DNA for the CDR3 is TGTGCCAGCAGTACCCCTTGGGGGGGGGGGGTGAATGAAGCTTTCTTT.

This clone was detected ten times or more. The rearrangement links TRBV10-3 to TRBJ1-1, with 7 bases fitting TRBD1. This CDR3 region has 15 residues. Per germline, CDR1 ENHRY and CDR2 SYGVKD. J was trimmed by 4 bases and V by 2 bases; bases with no gene match: 7. The CDR3, as DNA: TGTGCCATCAGTGAGGCAGGGGGGCTGGGCACTGAAGCTTTCTTT. Translating it yields CAISEAGGLGTEAFF.

This clone was seen ten or more times. The V call is TRBV5-4, the J call TRBJ2-3; 11 nucleotides align to TRBD2. In germline, CDR1 is SGHNT, CDR2 YYREEE (reference sequence). The J segment lost 1 base and the V segment lost 0 bases, leaving 10 bases of the junction unmatched. The length of the CDR3 is 19 residues. This CDR3 reads CASSLGLAGRLSGTDTQYF. CDR3 bases: TGTGCCAGCAGCTTGGGACTAGCGGGAAGGTTATCTGGCACAGATACGCAGTATTTT. Full variable domain (outside the CDR3, taken from reference TRBV5-4 and TRBJ2-3): ETGVTQSPTHLIKTRGQQVTLRCSSQSGHNTVSWYQQALGQGPQFIFQYYREEENGRGNFPPRFSGLQFPNYSSELNVNALELDDSALYLCASSLGLAGRLSGTDTQYFGPGTRLTVL.

In this sample, this clone turned up many times. This sequence joins TRBV30 and TRBJ1-4; D gene uncertain. The CDR3 consists of 13 residues. The germline CDR1 and CDR2 sequences are GTSNPN and SVGIG (reference sequence). V was clipped by 0 bases and J by 4 bases, with 6 bases between them. Here the CDR3 reads CAWSVVFNEKLFF. As DNA, the CDR3 is TGTGCCTGGAGTGTGGTATTTAATGAAAAACTGTTTTTT. The full variable domain, in which reference TRBV30 and TRBJ1-4 provide the parts outside the CDR3, is SQTIHQWPATLVQPVGSPLSLECTVEGTSNPNLYWYRQAAGRGLQLLFYSVGIGQISSEVPQNLSASRPQDRQFILSSKKLLLSDSGFYLCAWSVVFNEKLFFGSGTQLSVL.

This clone was counted ten times or more. The V call is TRBV20-1, the J call TRBJ1-1; 7 positions match TRBD1. With V trimmed by 5 bases and J by 3 bases, 6 bases remained unmatched. The germline gives CDR1 DFQATT, CDR2 SNEGSKA (reference sequence). The CDR3 extends over 13 amino acids. The CDR3 bases are TGCAGTGCTCCCGGGCAGGGGGACACTGAAGCTTTCTTT. Its translation is CSAPGQGDTEAFF.

The sample holds many counts of this clone. The J gene is TRBJ2-1, the V gene TRBV27; the D is unclear. The CDR3 extends over 12 amino acids. Germline CDR1 is MNHEY and CDR2 is SMNVEV (reference sequence). Trimming left V 5 bases short and J 7 bases short, with 9 bases between. This CDR3 reads CASSLSANEQFF. The CDR3 DNA sequence: TGTGCCAGCAGTCTCAGCGCTAATGAGCAGTTCTTC.

This clone was counted ten times or more. This chain links TRBV19 with TRBJ1-6, with a possible D match to TRBD1 (6 bases). Germline CDR1 LNHDA, CDR2 SQIVND (reference sequence). The V end was cut by 6 bases, the J end by 7 bases, with 10 bases between. This CDR3 contains 13 residues. Here the CDR3 DNA reads TGTGCCAGTAGAAGGACAGAGAATTCACCCCTCCACTTT. Translated: CASRRTENSPLHF.

This clone is medium-sized within its sample. The same CDR3 is also encoded by other DNA sequences in this sample. The chain is built from TRBV6-1 and TRBJ1-2, with D unresolved. The CDR3 spans 13 residues. The V gene's germline CDR1 is MNHNS and CDR2 SASEGT. V dropped 5 bases and J dropped 0 bases, with 7 bases sitting between them. The CDR3 DNA reads as TGTGCCAGCAGTCGTGGGGCTAACTATGGCTACACCTTC. This codes for CASSRGANYGYTF.

Many counts were recorded for this clone. V is TRBV6-4 and J is TRBJ2-3, with D perhaps TRBD1 (5 bases). CDR1 is MRHNA and CDR2 is SNTAGT in the germline V gene. This CDR3 comprises 13 residues. The V end was cut by 4 bases, the J end by 7 bases, with 12 bases between. In DNA, the CDR3 is TGTGCCAGCAGTGTCCTCCAGGGCCATACGCAGTATTTT. It translates to CASSVLQGHTQYF.

Notes on this clone: Possible read error: a much larger clone is one base away. V usage is TRBV7-6 and J usage is TRBJ2-2; 7 bases map to TRBD1. Germline-derived CDR1 and CDR2 are SGHVS and FNYEAQ. The CDR3 spans 15 residues. V was clipped by 7 bases and J by 7 bases; unmatched bases: 12. The CDR3 here is CASISSRDSFGELFF. In DNA, the CDR3 is TGTGCCAGCATCTCGTCCCGGGACAGTTTCGGGGAGCTGTTTTTT.

The sample holds many counts of this clone. The chain is built from TRBV7-8 and TRBJ2-1; TRBD1 agrees at 11 bases. The CDR3 covers 16 residues. Trimming removed 3 bases from V and 6 bases from J; junction bases left unmatched: 7. CDR1 is SGHVS and CDR2 is FQNEAQ in the germline V gene. CDR3 sequence (DNA): TGTGCCAGCAGCTTGCCTGCGGGACAGGGGGGCAATGAGCAGTTCTTC. Its protein is CASSLPAGQGGNEQFF.

This clone showed up just a few times. The rearrangement links TRBV28 to TRBJ2-7; 10 nucleotides line up with TRBD1. Germline lookup yields CDR1 MDHEN and CDR2 SYDVKM. The CDR3 has 15 amino acids. Trimming cost V 6 bases and J 2 bases; bases outside gene matches: 7. The CDR3 protein is CASSTDRGRPYEQYV. The CDR3 DNA reads as TGTGCCAGCAGCACCGACAGGGGGCGGCCCTACGAGCAGTACGTC.

This clone was observed a few times. This sequence may be a read error, since a much larger clone differs from it by one base. This rearrangement joins TRBV6-1 to TRBJ1-5; 7 bases map to TRBD1. The CDR3 is 15 amino acids. J lost 4 bases, V lost 7 bases, and 10 bases had no gene match. In germline, CDR1 is MNHNS, CDR2 SASEGT. CDR3: CASTQFRGVNQPQHF. CDR3 coding DNA: TGTGCCAGCACCCAATTCAGGGGGGTAAATCAGCCCCAGCATTTT.